Detailed here is one T cell receptor beta chain. This sample was included in a study of blood T cell repertoires in COVID-19. Trimming removed 5 bases at V and 0 bases at J, with 8 bases between. The CDR3 extends over 13 amino acids. Germline-derived CDR1 and CDR2 are SEHNR and FQNEAQ (reference sequence). Generated by immunoSEQ multiplex PCR, the TCRdb table keeps only in-frame clones and is missing some. The repertoire has more than 150,000 clones, 85% to 95% of them found once; the top ten carry approximately 0.5%. The clonotype comes from a man aged 50 to 59 with acute or convalescent COVID-19. Input material: peripheral blood. The chain links TRBV7-9 to TRBJ2-7; the D is unclear. The CDR3 DNA reads TGTGCCAGCAGCAGACTGAGCTCCTACGAGCAGTACTTC. Protein sequence: CASSRLSSYEQYF.